The sample holds a few counts of the clone carrying this T cell receptor (beta chain). Donors showed nominal health when sampled, although they likely had unrecorded immune exposures. The sample is drawn from a study of cytomegalovirus exposure and HLA in healthy donors. The PCR employed 60 Vbeta primers together with 13 Jbeta primers. This table comes from immunoSEQ multiplex PCR, and its TCRdb copy is limited to in-frame clones, with some not included. The data contain around 150,000 clones, 79% of them singletons. The germline CDR1 and CDR2 sequences are GTSNPN and SVGIG (reference sequence). The CDR3 spans 15 residues. V dropped 3 bases and J dropped 7 bases, with 22 bases sitting between them.

The chain is built from TRBV30 and TRBJ2-7; tentatively, D is TRBD2 (5 bases). The sequence was collected from a man aged 35-49 years in good health and CMV-seropositive. Sequencing used PBMCs. CDR3 loop: CAWSLDLALTGEQYF. The CDR3 DNA follows: TGTGCCTGGAGCCTAGACCTCGCCCTAACGGGGGAGCAGTACTTC.